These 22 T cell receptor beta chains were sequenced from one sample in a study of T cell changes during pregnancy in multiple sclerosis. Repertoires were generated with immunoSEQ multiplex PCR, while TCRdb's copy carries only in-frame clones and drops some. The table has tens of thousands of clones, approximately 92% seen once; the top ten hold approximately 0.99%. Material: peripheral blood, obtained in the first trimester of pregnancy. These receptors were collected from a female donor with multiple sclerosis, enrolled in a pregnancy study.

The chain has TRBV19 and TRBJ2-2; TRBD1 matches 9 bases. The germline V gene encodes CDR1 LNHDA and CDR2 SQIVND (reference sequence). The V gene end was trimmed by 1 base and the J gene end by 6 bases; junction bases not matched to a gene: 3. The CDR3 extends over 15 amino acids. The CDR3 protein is CASSIAGTGSGELFF. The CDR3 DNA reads TGTGCCAGTAGTATAGCCGGGACAGGGTCCGGGGAGCTGTTTTTT.

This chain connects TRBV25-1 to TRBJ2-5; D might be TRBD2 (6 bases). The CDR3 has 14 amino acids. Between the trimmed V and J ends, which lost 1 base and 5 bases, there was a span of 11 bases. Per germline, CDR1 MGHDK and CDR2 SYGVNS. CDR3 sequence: CASSESAGRETQYF. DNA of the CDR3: TGTGCCAGCAGTGAATCAGCAGGGAGGGAGACCCAGTACTTC. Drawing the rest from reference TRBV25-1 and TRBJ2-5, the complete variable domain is EADIYQTPRYLVIGTGKKITLECSQTMGHDKMYWYQQDPGMELHLIHYSYGVNSTEKGDLSSESTVSRIRTEHFPLTLESARPSHTSQYLCASSESAGRETQYFGPGTRLLVL.

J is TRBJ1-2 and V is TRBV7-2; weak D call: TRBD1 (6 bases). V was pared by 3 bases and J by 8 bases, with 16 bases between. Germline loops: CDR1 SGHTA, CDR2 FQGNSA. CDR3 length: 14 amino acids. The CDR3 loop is CASSFQQGGEGYTF. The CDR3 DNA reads TGTGCCAGCAGCTTTCAACAGGGTGGGGAGGGCTACACCTTC. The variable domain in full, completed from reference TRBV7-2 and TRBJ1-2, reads GAGVSQSPSNKVTEKGKDVELRCDPISGHTALYWYRQSLGQGLEFLIYFQGNSAPDKSGLPSDRFSAERTGGSVSTLTIQRTQQEDSAVYLCASSFQQGGEGYTFGSGTRLTVV.

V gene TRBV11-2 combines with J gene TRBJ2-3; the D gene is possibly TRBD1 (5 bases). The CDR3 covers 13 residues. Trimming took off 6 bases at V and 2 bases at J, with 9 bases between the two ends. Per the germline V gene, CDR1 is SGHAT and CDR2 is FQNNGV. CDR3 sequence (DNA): TGTGCCAGCAGTTTGGACACCACAGATACGCAGTATTTT. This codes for CASSLDTTDTQYF.

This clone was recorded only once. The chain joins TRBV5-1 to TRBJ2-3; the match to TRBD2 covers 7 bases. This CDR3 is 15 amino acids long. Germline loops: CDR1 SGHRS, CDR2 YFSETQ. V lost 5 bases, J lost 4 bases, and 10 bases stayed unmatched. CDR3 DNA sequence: TGCGCCAGCAGTACCCCAGCGGGGATGTCAGATACGCAGTATTTT. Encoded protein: CASSTPAGMSDTQYF.

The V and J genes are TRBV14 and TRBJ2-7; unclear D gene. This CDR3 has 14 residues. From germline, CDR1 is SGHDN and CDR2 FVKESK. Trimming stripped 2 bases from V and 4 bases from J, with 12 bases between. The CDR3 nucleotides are TGTGCCAGCAGCCAAAACTACGAGATTTACGAGCAGTACTTC. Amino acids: CASSQNYEIYEQYF.

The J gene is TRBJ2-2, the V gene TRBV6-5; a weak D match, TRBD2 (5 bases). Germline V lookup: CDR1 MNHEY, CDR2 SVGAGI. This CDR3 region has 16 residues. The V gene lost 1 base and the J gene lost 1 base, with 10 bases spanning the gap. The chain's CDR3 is CASSYWERLNTGELFF. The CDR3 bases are TGTGCCAGCAGTTACTGGGAGAGATTGAACACCGGGGAGCTGTTTTTT.

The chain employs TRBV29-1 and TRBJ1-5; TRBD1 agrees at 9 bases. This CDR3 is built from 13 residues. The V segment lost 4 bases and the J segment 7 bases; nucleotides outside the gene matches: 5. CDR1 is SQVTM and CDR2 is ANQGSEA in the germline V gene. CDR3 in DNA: TGCAGCGTTGCGGGACAGGGAAGGCAGCCCCAGCATTTT. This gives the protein CSVAGQGRQPQHF.

The CDR3 is CASSSRGQSETQYF. CDR3 nucleotide sequence: TGTGCCAGCAGCTCCCGGGGACAGTCGGAGACCCAGTACTTC. The gene calls are TRBV5-4 and TRBJ2-5; 7 bases are a match to TRBD1. The CDR3 has 14 amino acids. V dropped 3 bases and J dropped 5; count of bases not matched to a gene: 7. Germline V CDR1 and CDR2: SGHNT, YYREEE (reference sequence).

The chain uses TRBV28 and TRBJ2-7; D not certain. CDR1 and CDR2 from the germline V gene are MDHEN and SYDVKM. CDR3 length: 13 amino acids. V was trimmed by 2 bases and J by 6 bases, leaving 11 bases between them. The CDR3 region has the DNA TGTGCCAGCAGTTTACGCGCCGGAGTCGAGCAGTACTTC. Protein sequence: CASSLRAGVEQYF.

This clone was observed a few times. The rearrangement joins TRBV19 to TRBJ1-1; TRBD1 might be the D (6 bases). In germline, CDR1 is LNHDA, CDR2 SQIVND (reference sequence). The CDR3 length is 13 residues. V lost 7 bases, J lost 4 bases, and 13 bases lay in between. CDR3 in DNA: TGTGCCAGTAAGGGGGTTGGTCTCACTGAAGCTTTCTTT. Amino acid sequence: CASKGVGLTEAFF. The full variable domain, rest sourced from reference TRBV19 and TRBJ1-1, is DGGITQSPKYLFRKEGQNVTLSCEQNLNHDAMYWYRQDPGQGLRLIYYSQIVNDFQKGDIAEGYSVSREKKESFPLTVTSAQKNPTAFYLCASKGVGLTEAFFGQGTRLTVV.

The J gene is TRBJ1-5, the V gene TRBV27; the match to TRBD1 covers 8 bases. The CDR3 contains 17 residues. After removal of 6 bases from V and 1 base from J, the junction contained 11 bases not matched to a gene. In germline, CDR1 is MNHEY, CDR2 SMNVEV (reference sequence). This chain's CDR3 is CASRRDQGAGSNQPQHF. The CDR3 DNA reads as TGTGCCAGCAGGCGAGATCAGGGGGCTGGGAGCAATCAGCCCCAGCATTTT.

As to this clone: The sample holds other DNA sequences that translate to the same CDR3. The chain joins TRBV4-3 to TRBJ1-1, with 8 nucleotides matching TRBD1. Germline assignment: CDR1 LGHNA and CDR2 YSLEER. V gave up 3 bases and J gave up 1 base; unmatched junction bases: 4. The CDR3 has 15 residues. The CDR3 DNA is TGCGCCAGCAGCCAGCCCGGACAGGGGAACACTGAAGCTTTCTTT. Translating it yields CASSQPGQGNTEAFF.

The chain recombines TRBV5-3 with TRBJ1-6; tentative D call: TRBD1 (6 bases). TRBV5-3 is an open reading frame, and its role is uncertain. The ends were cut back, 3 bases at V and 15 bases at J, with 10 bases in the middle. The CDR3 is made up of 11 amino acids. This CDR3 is CARSCGQCLHF. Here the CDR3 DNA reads TGTGCCAGAAGCTGTGGACAGTGCCTCCACTTT.

The CDR3 is CASSMGLAGEETQYF. CDR3 in DNA: TGTGCCAGCAGCATGGGACTAGCGGGAGAAGAGACCCAGTACTTC. The V gene is TRBV9, the J gene TRBJ2-5, with 14 bases that match TRBD2. CDR3 size: 15 residues. V trimming: 4 bases; J trimming: 3 bases; junction bases outside the gene matches: 2. Germline V gives CDR1 SGDLS, CDR2 YYNGEE.

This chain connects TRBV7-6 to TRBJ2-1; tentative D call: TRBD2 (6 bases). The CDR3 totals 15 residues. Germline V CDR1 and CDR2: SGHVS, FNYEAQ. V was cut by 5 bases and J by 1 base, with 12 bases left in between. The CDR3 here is CASSTSGGSYNEQFF. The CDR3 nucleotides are TGTGCCAGCAGCACCTCCGGGGGTTCCTACAATGAGCAGTTCTTC.

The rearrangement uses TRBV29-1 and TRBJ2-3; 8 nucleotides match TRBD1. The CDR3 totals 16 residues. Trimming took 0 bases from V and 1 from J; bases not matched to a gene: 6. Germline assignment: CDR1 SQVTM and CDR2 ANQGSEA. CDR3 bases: TGCAGCGTTGAAGATTCGGCAGGGGGCCGCACAGATACGCAGTATTTT. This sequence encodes CSVEDSAGGRTDTQYF.

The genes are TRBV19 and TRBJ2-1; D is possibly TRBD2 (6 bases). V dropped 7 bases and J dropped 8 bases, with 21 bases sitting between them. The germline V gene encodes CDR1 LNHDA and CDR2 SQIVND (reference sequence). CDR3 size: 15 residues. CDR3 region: CASTRDSSPTHEQFF. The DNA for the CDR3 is TGTGCCAGTACCCGGGACTCGTCACCCACCCATGAGCAGTTCTTC.

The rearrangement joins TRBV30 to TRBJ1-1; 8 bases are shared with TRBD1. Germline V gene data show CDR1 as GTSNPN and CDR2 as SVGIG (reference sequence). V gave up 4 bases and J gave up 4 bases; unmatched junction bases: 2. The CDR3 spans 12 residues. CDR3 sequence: CAWTGGGTEAFF. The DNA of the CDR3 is TGTGCCTGGACAGGGGGCGGCACTGAAGCTTTCTTT.

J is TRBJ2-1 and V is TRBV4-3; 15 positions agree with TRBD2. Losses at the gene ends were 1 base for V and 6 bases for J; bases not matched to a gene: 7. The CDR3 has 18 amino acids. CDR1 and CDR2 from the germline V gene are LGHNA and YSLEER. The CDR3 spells CASSQVGLAGGQVNEQFF. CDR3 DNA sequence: TGCGCCAGCAGCCAAGTCGGACTAGCGGGGGGGCAAGTCAATGAGCAGTTCTTC.

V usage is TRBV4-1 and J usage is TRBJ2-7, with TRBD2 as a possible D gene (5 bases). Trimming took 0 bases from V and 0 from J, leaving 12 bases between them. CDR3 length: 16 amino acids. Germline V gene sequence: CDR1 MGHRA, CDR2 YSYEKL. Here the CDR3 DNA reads TGCGCCAGCAGCCAAGAGGCAGCGGTGGTCTCCTACGAGCAGTACTTC. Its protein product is CASSQEAAVVSYEQYF.

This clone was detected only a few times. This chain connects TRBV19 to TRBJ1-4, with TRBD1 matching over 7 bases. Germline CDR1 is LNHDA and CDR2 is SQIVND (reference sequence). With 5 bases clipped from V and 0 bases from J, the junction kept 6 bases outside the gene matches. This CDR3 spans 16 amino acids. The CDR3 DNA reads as TGTGCCAGTAGTCCTCGGACAGGAGCAACTAATGAAAAACTGTTTTTT. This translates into CASSPRTGATNEKLFF.